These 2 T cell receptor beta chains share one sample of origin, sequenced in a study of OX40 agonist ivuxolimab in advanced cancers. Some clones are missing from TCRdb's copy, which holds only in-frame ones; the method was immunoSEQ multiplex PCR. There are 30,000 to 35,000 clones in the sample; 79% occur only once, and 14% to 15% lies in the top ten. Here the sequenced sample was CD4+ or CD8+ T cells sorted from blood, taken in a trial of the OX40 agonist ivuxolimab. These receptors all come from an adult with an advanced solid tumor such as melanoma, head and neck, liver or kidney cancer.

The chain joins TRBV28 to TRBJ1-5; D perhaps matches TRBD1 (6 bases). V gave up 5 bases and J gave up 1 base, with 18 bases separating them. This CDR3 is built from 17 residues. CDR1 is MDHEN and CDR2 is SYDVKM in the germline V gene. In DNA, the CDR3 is TGTGCCAGCAGTCCCCGCCCGTGGGGGGCAAGCAATCAGCCCCAGCATTTT. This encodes CASSPRPWGASNQPQHF.

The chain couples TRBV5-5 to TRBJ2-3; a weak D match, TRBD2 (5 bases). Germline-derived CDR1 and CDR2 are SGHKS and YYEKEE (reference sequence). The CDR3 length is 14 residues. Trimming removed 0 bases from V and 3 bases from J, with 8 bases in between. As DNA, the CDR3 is TGTGCCAGCAGCTTGGGACTATGGACAGATACGCAGTATTTT. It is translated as CASSLGLWTDTQYF.